These 30 T cell receptor beta chains were all obtained from the same sample, sequenced in a study of T cell repertoires in cytomegalovirus infection. Their target antigens are unknown. Via MiXCR, TCRdb re-called the reads, giving one row per CDR3 protein. The profile shows 360,000 or so distinct CDR3 sequences, roughly 36% of them singletons. The source material was cultured PBMCs, sampled from culture after CMV antigen stimulation. Source of these receptors: a human donor in good health (CMV status not recorded). Some clones in this sample may be carry-over from other donors' samples.

The rearrangement links TRBV5-4 to TRBJ2-3; maybe TRBD2 (6 bases). V was cut by 2 bases and J by 3 bases, with 13 bases left in between. Germline loops: CDR1 SGHNT, CDR2 YYREEE (reference sequence). CDR3 length: 15 residues. The CDR3 coding sequence is TGTGCCAGCAGCTTAGATTACGGGAGAACAGATACGCAGTATTTT. This encodes CASSLDYGRTDTQYF.

This clonotype was seen more than once but under ten times. The chain recombines TRBV10-3 with TRBJ1-1; possible D gene TRBD1, 6 bases. V lost 7 bases, J lost 1 base, and 13 bases lay in between. CDR3 length equals 14 residues. The germline CDR1 and CDR2 sequences are ENHRY and SYGVKD. The CDR3 nucleotides are TGTGCCATCACAAAGGGGGTAGCGAACACTGAAGCTTTCTTT. Its protein is CAITKGVANTEAFF.

This clonotype was recorded many times. V and J are TRBV7-8 and TRBJ2-2, with a possible D match to TRBD2 (6 bases). The CDR3 totals 15 residues. Per germline, CDR1 SGHVS and CDR2 FQNEAQ. V lost 3 bases and J 7 bases, leaving 15 bases between the germline ends. In DNA form, the CDR3 reads TGTGCCAGCAGCTTTACCGGGACTGGAGGCGGGGAGCTGTTTTTT. It encodes CASSFTGTGGGELFF.

This sequence joins TRBV20-1 and TRBJ1-1; D not certain. CDR3 length: 13 residues. Germline V gene sequence: CDR1 DFQATT, CDR2 SNEGSKA (reference sequence). V was clipped by 1 base and J by 0 bases, with 6 bases between them. This chain's CDR3 is CSARGQLNTEAFF. CDR3 nucleotides: TGCAGTGCTAGAGGGCAGCTGAACACTGAAGCTTTCTTT.

The chain is built from TRBV4-2 and TRBJ1-4; the D is unclear. Germline-derived CDR1 and CDR2 are LGHNA and YNFKEQ. V lost 0 bases, J lost 0 bases, and 14 bases lay in between. The CDR3 contains 18 residues. CDR3 amino acids: CASSQDTSRYATNEKLFF. The CDR3 DNA reads as TGTGCCAGCAGCCAAGATACTTCCAGATATGCAACTAATGAAAAACTGTTTTTT.

The chain is built from TRBV6-5 and TRBJ2-1; a possible D gene is TRBD1 (5 bases). The V and J ends lost 2 bases and 0 bases respectively, with 11 bases between them. The V gene's germline CDR1 is MNHEY and CDR2 SVGAGI. This CDR3 is built from 16 residues. For the CDR3, the DNA is TGTGCCAGCAGTTACGACAGACCTAGCTCCTACAATGAGCAGTTCTTC. Translation: CASSYDRPSSYNEQFF.

This clonotype has only a few counts. This chain connects TRBV7-2 to TRBJ2-2; the match to TRBD2 covers 8 bases. The CDR3 consists of 17 residues. V trimming: 5 bases; J trimming: 1 base; junction bases outside the gene matches: 9. CDR1 SGHTA and CDR2 FQGNSA come from the germline V gene. CDR3 sequence reads: CASSPRTSRQNTGELFF. As DNA, the CDR3 is TGTGCCAGCAGCCCGAGGACTAGCAGACAGAACACCGGGGAGCTGTTTTTT.

The rearrangement links TRBV4-1 to TRBJ2-1; D uncertain. V shed 0 bases and J shed 14 bases, with 11 bases lying between them. Germline V gene lookup returns CDR1 MGHRA and CDR2 YSYEKL. The CDR3 loop spans 12 amino acids. CDR3 amino acids: CASSQDGLVKFF. CDR3 nucleotides: TGCGCCAGCAGCCAAGATGGGCTAGTGAAGTTCTTC.

This chain joins TRBV5-4 and TRBJ1-1; TRBD1 agrees at 8 bases. V was clipped by 4 bases and J by 4 bases; unmatched bases: 6. In germline, CDR1 is SGHNT, CDR2 YYREEE (reference sequence). The CDR3 is 14 amino acids. CDR3 amino acids: CASSRTGQATEAFF. CDR3 sequence (DNA): TGTGCCAGCAGCCGCACGGGACAGGCCACTGAAGCTTTCTTT. Full variable domain (outside the CDR3, taken from reference TRBV5-4 and TRBJ1-1): ETGVTQSPTHLIKTRGQQVTLRCSSQSGHNTVSWYQQALGQGPQFIFQYYREEENGRGNFPPRFSGLQFPNYSSELNVNALELDDSALYLCASSRTGQATEAFFGQGTRLTVV.

This chain connects TRBV7-3 to TRBJ2-2; D may be TRBD1 or TRBD2 (5 bases each). The CDR3 has 15 residues. The V and J ends lost 5 bases and 1 base respectively, with 11 bases between them. Germline CDR1 reads SGHTA; CDR2 reads FQGTGA. CDR3 in DNA: TGTGCCAGCAGCCGAGGGGCGCAGAACACCGGGGAGCTGTTTTTT. Translation: CASSRGAQNTGELFF.

This clonotype was seen just once. The V gene is TRBV4-1, the J gene TRBJ1-2, with D unclear. This CDR3 contains 17 residues. Trimming shortened V by 3 bases and J by 4 bases, and 21 bases separated the two germline ends. Per germline, CDR1 MGHRA and CDR2 YSYEKL. The CDR3 bases are TGCGCCAGCAGCCATCTTGCGGGGTGGCAGCTAATCTATGGCTACACCTTC. Protein product: CASSHLAGWQLIYGYTF.

The chain carries TRBV5-1 and TRBJ2-5; the D gene is possibly TRBD1 (6 bases). The V gene's germline CDR1 is SGHRS and CDR2 YFSETQ. V shed 3 bases and J shed 3 bases, with 9 bases lying between them. The CDR3 is made up of 13 amino acids. For the CDR3, the DNA is TGCGCCAGCAGCTCCACAGGGAAAGAGACCCAGTACTTC. This encodes CASSSTGKETQYF.

This clonotype was seen more than once but under ten times. The chain employs TRBV27 and TRBJ1-6, with TRBD1 as a possible D gene (5 bases). V was pared by 8 bases and J by 0 bases, with 20 bases between. Germline assignment: CDR1 MNHEY and CDR2 SMNVEV (reference sequence). This CDR3 has 18 amino acids. This CDR3 is CASRGGVSLSSYNSPLHF. As DNA, the CDR3 is TGTGCCAGCCGTGGGGGTGTTTCGCTGAGCTCCTATAATTCACCCCTCCACTTT.

The CDR3 sequence is CATSRDSSGPDTQYF. The CDR3 DNA reads TGTGCCACCAGCAGAGATTCTAGCGGACCAGATACGCAGTATTTT. The J gene is TRBJ2-3, the V gene TRBV15, with TRBD2 matching 7 bases. CDR3 size: 15 residues. Germline trimming cut 0 bases from V and 4 bases from J; bases unmatched to any gene: 4. Germline V gene data show CDR1 as LNHNV and CDR2 as YYDKDF (reference sequence).

In this sample, this clonotype turned up many times. V is TRBV7-2 and J is TRBJ2-5; D is tentatively TRBD1 or TRBD2 (5 bases each). This CDR3 is built from 15 residues. The germline CDR1 and CDR2 sequences are SGHTA and FQGNSA. Trimming shortened V by 4 bases and J by 1 base, and 13 bases separated the two germline ends. The CDR3 sequence is CASSYRDGAQETQYF. CDR3 DNA sequence: TGTGCCAGCAGCTACCGGGACGGAGCCCAAGAGACCCAGTACTTC.

The CDR3 DNA reads TGTGCCACCAGTGATTTAGCAGGTAATGAAAAACTGTTTTTT. Amino acid sequence: CATSDLAGNEKLFF. This chain joins TRBV24-1 and TRBJ1-4; D uncertain. The CDR3 extends over 14 amino acids. V gave up 1 base and J gave up 4 bases, with 6 bases separating them. The germline gives CDR1 KGHDR, CDR2 SFDVKD.

This clonotype was seen once. The rearrangement links TRBV12-3 or TRBV12-4 to TRBJ2-4; the D gene is possibly TRBD2 (5 bases). There are 13 residues in the CDR3. Trimming removed 8 bases from V and 8 bases from J, with 16 bases in between. DNA for the CDR3: TGTGCCAGCGGGATCCATAGCGAGGACATTCAGTACTTC. Translation gives CASGIHSEDIQYF.

This clonotype was counted ten times or more. The J gene is TRBJ2-5, the V gene TRBV7-2; D is unclear. Trimming removed 6 bases from V and 2 bases from J, with 19 bases in between. The CDR3 is made up of 16 amino acids. The germline CDR1 and CDR2 sequences are SGHTA and FQGNSA. The CDR3 protein is CASSSLTLSGQETQYF. DNA of the CDR3: TGTGCCAGCAGTTCACTTACCCTCTCCGGGCAAGAGACCCAGTACTTC.

The V call is TRBV7-8, the J call TRBJ2-5, with D tentatively TRBD1 or TRBD2 (5 bases each). The CDR3 is 16 amino acids. V was trimmed by 5 bases and J by 3 bases, leaving 19 bases between them. From germline, CDR1 is SGHVS and CDR2 FQNEAQ. CDR3 protein: CASSPRLGEREETQYF. The CDR3, as DNA: TGTGCCAGCAGCCCTCGACTGGGGGAGAGGGAAGAGACCCAGTACTTC.

The J gene is TRBJ2-7, the V gene TRBV20-1; the match to TRBD2 covers 7 bases. From germline, CDR1 is DFQATT and CDR2 SNEGSKA (reference sequence). J gave up 0 bases and V 3 bases, and 8 bases lay outside the gene matches. The length of the CDR3 is 15 residues. The CDR3 loop is CSARPSGRISYEQYV. In DNA form, the CDR3 reads TGCAGTGCTAGGCCCTCCGGGAGGATCTCCTACGAGCAGTACGTC.

This clonotype has more than one count but fewer than ten. The chain combines TRBV7-2 with TRBJ1-2; D not resolved. Trimming cost V 2 bases and J 2 bases, with 3 bases left between them. The CDR3 is made up of 12 amino acids. CDR1 is SGHTA, CDR2 FQGNSA, per germline. The CDR3 DNA reads TGTGCCAGCAGCTTACGGAACTATGGCTACACCTTC. It translates to CASSLRNYGYTF.

This clonotype was seen just once. The genes are TRBV28 and TRBJ2-7; a weak D match, TRBD2 (5 bases). In germline, CDR1 is MDHEN, CDR2 SYDVKM. The germline V and J ends were trimmed by 5 bases and 3 bases, with 20 bases remaining between them. This CDR3 comprises 16 residues. The CDR3 sequence: CASSPSTFVDYYEQYF. In nucleotides, the CDR3 is TGTGCCAGCAGTCCGTCGACTTTCGTCGACTACTACGAGCAGTACTTC.

The table lists this clonotype with many counts. The chain combines TRBV7-2 with TRBJ2-1, with 11 bases matching TRBD1. The CDR3 extends over 22 amino acids. Trimming took 1 base from V and 2 from J; bases not matched to a gene: 19. The germline CDR1 and CDR2 sequences are SGHTA and FQGNSA. This CDR3 is CASSLGWGPGQGGLSAYNEQFF. Written as DNA, the CDR3 is TGTGCCAGCAGCTTAGGCTGGGGACCGGGACAGGGGGGTCTTAGTGCCTACAATGAGCAGTTCTTC.

This clonotype came up a few times. V is TRBV7-2 and J is TRBJ2-7; weak D call: TRBD1 (6 bases). This CDR3 is built from 15 residues. Trimming took off 3 bases at V and 2 bases at J, with 14 bases between the two ends. Germline V gene data show CDR1 as SGHTA and CDR2 as FQGNSA. The CDR3 nucleotides read TGTGCCAGCAGCTTCCAAGCAGGGGTCCCCTACGAGCAGTACGTC. Encoded protein: CASSFQAGVPYEQYV.

In its sample, this clonotype was seen a few times. This chain uses TRBV6-2 or TRBV6-3 with TRBJ2-4; the match to TRBD1 covers 8 bases. The length of the CDR3 is 16 residues. With V trimmed by 2 bases and J by 1 base, 4 bases remained unmatched. Germline lookup yields CDR1 MNHEY and CDR2 SVGEGT. For the CDR3, the DNA is TGTGCCAGCAGTTACCAGGGGGCTGCGGCCAAAAACATTCAGTACTTC. It encodes CASSYQGAAAKNIQYF.

This clonotype was counted once. A much bigger clone sits one base away, suggesting this may be a read error. This is likely a read error, given that the CDR3 carries no conserved phenylalanine or tryptophan at its end. The CDR3: CASSSRGQGRATPANYGYTL. DNA for the CDR3: TGTGCCAGCAGCTCAAGGGGACAGGGGAGGGCCACTCCCGCTAACTATGGCTACACCCTC. V usage is TRBV7-2 and J usage is TRBJ1-2, with 10 bases aligning to TRBD1. Trimming cost V 4 bases and J 0 bases; bases outside gene matches: 17. This CDR3 spans 20 amino acids. The germline V gene encodes CDR1 SGHTA and CDR2 FQGNSA.

This chain uses TRBV7-6 with TRBJ2-3; the match to TRBD1 covers 7 bases. Germline loops: CDR1 SGHVS, CDR2 FNYEAQ. The CDR3 is 14 residues long. After removal of 10 bases from V and 2 bases from J, the junction contained 9 bases not matched to a gene. The CDR3 is CANLRDSDTDTQYF. In DNA, the CDR3 is TGTGCCAACCTCCGGGACAGTGACACAGATACGCAGTATTTT.

There are a few counts of this clonotype. This chain connects TRBV28 to TRBJ1-4; D is uncertain. Per the germline V gene, CDR1 is MDHEN and CDR2 is SYDVKM. CDR3 length: 11 residues. With 8 bases removed from V and 10 bases from J, the gap between germline ends came to 11 bases. CDR3 in DNA: TGTGCCAGCGGCCGGGGAGGAAAACTGTTTTTT. Its translation is CASGRGGKLFF.

The chain is built from TRBV2 and TRBJ1-5; possible D gene TRBD1, 5 bases. The CDR3 is 13 amino acids. CDR1 is SNHLY, CDR2 FYNNEI, per germline. The V gene lost 3 bases and the J gene lost 5 bases, with 8 bases spanning the gap. For the CDR3, the DNA is TGTGCCAGCAGTGACAGGGACCATCAGCCCCAGCATTTT. Residues: CASSDRDHQPQHF.

This chain connects TRBV19 to TRBJ1-2, with D unresolved. This CDR3 has 13 amino acids. In germline, CDR1 is LNHDA, CDR2 SQIVND (reference sequence). Deletions cut 7 bases from V and 4 bases from J, with 13 bases between. Written as DNA, the CDR3 is TGTGCCAGTACCCAAAGCCTCCCCTATGGCTACACCTTC. It specifies CASTQSLPYGYTF.